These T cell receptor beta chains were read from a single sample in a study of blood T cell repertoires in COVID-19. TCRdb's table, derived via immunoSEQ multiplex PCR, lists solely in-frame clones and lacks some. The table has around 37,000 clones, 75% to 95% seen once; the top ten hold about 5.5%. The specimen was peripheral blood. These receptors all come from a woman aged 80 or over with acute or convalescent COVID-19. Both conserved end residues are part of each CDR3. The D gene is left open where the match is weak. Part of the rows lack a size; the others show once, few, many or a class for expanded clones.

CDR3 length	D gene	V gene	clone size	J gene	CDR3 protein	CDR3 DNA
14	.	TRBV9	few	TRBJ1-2	CASSVGSGNYGYTF	TGTGCCAGCAGCGTAGGGTCCGGTAACTATGGCTACACCTTC
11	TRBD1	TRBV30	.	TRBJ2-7	CAWGDRDEQYF	TGTGCCTGGGGAGACAGGGACGAGCAGTACTTC
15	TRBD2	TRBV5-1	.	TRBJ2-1	CASSLGGGDYNEQFF	TGCGCCAGCAGCTTGGGGGGAGGGGACTACAATGAGCAGTTCTTC
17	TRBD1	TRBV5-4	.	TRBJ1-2	CASSFGDRGFVEYGYTF	TGTGCCAGCAGCTTCGGCGACAGGGGATTTGTGGAGTATGGCTACACCTTC
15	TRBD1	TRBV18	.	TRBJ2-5	CASSPRQGGEETQYF	TGTGCCAGCTCACCCCGACAGGGGGGGGAAGAGACCCAGTACTTC
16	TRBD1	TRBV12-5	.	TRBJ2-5	CASGPGTGGSGETQYF	TGTGCTAGTGGTCCTGGGACAGGGGGCTCTGGAGAGACCCAGTACTTC
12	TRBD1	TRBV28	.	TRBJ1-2	CAIGQGIYGYTF	TGTGCCATCGGACAGGGAATCTATGGCTACACCTTC
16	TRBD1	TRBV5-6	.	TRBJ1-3	CASSSQRDSSGNTIYF	TGTGCCAGCAGCTCGCAGAGGGACAGCTCTGGAAACACCATATATTTT
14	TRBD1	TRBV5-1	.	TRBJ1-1	CASYSAGQGSEAFF	TGCGCCAGCTATAGCGCGGGACAGGGGTCTGAAGCTTTCTTT
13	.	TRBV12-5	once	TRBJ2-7	CASGLDPGYEQYF	TGTGCTAGTGGTTTGGACCCCGGCTACGAGCAGTACTTC
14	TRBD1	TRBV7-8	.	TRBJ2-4	CASSLGTGGNIQYF	TGTGCCAGCAGCTTAGGGACAGGGGGCAACATTCAGTACTTC
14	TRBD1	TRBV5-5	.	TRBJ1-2	CASSAGTGVAGYTF	TGTGCCAGCAGCGCCGGGACAGGGGTTGCTGGCTACACCTTC
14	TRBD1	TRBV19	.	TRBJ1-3	CASSITGQGNTIYF	TGTGCCAGTAGTATTACGGGACAGGGAAACACCATATATTTT
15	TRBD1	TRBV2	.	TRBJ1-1	CASSFLDRGLGEAFF	TGTGCCAGCAGTTTCTTGGACAGGGGGCTGGGTGAAGCTTTCTTT